The 23 T cell receptor beta chains below all came from one sample that was sequenced in a study of blood T cell repertoires in COVID-19. This table comes from immunoSEQ multiplex PCR, and its TCRdb copy is limited to in-frame clones, with some not included. The sample records 55,000 to 85,000 clones, about 88% being singletons. What was sequenced was peripheral blood. The origin of the receptors is a human donor in a cohort sampled during active COVID-19.

The chain recombines TRBV5-1 with TRBJ2-7; 12 bases match TRBD1. V shed 4 bases, J shed 7 bases, and the junction held 9 bases outside the gene matches. This CDR3 has 15 amino acids. Looked up from germline, CDR1 is SGHRS and CDR2 is YFSETQ. Written as DNA, the CDR3 is TGCGCCAGCAGCCCCGAGGGGGACAGGGGGCATGAGCAGTACTTC. It specifies CASSPEGDRGHEQYF.

This clone was detected a few times. The chain carries TRBV19 and TRBJ1-1, with 12 bases fitting TRBD1. Trimming at V came to 5 bases and at J to 6 bases, leaving 16 bases not matched to a gene. The CDR3 length is 18 residues. Germline lookup yields CDR1 LNHDA and CDR2 SQIVND (reference sequence). CDR3 protein: CASSPQTGTGGLGAEAFF. The DNA of the CDR3 is TGTGCCAGTAGTCCCCAAACCGGGACAGGGGGCTTGGGGGCTGAAGCTTTCTTT.

The J gene is TRBJ2-3, the V gene TRBV12-3 or TRBV12-4; D perhaps matches TRBD2 (5 bases). Trimming took off 5 bases at V and 4 bases at J, with 7 bases between the two ends. The CDR3 totals 12 residues. The CDR3 DNA reads as TGTGCCAGCAGTCGGACTCCAGATACGCAGTATTTT. Its protein is CASSRTPDTQYF.

The chain carries TRBV19 and TRBJ2-6; 10 bases map to TRBD1. From germline, CDR1 is LNHDA and CDR2 SQIVND (reference sequence). Trimming at V came to 6 bases and at J to 1 base, leaving 9 bases not matched to a gene. The CDR3 has 18 residues. For the CDR3, the DNA is TGTGCCAGTAGCAAAGCCGGGACAGGGGTGTCTGGGGCCAACGTCCTGACTTTC. As protein: CASSKAGTGVSGANVLTF. The full variable domain, in which reference TRBV19 and TRBJ2-6 provide the parts outside the CDR3, is DGGITQSPKYLFRKEGQNVTLSCEQNLNHDAMYWYRQDPGQGLRLIYYSQIVNDFQKGDIAEGYSVSREKKESFPLTVTSAQKNPTAFYLCASSKAGTGVSGANVLTFGAGSRLTVL.

The rearrangement links TRBV27 to TRBJ1-5, with D tentatively TRBD1 (6 bases). Germline assignment: CDR1 MNHEY and CDR2 SMNVEV (reference sequence). This CDR3 is built from 16 residues. V lost 3 bases to trimming and J lost 6 bases, with 18 bases between them. The CDR3 protein is CASSFGDPRGGQPQHF. The CDR3 DNA reads TGTGCCAGCAGTTTTGGGGACCCGAGGGGGGGTCAGCCCCAGCATTTT.

The V call is TRBV18, the J call TRBJ2-7; the D gene is possibly TRBD1 (6 bases). The CDR3 length is 18 residues. V lost 0 bases and J lost 4, with 22 bases in between. CDR1 is KGHSH, CDR2 LQKENI, per germline. The CDR3 nucleotides read TGTGCCAGCTCACCACCGATCGGACAGCGAAAAGCATTATACGAGCAGTACTTC. Encoded protein: CASSPPIGQRKALYEQYF.

Only one count was recorded for this clone. This sequence joins TRBV5-1 and TRBJ1-1; TRBD1 matches 10 bases. With 3 bases clipped from V and 3 bases from J, the junction kept 2 bases outside the gene matches. The germline V gene has CDR1 SGHRS and CDR2 YFSETQ. The CDR3 sequence is 14 residues long. The CDR3, as DNA: TGCGCCAGCAGCTCCGGGACAGGGGACACTGAAGCTTTCTTT. This gives the protein CASSSGTGDTEAFF.

This rearrangement joins TRBV24-1 to TRBJ1-6; possibly TRBD1 for D (5 bases). The CDR3 runs 15 residues. Germline assignment: CDR1 KGHDR and CDR2 SFDVKD. Trimming stripped 12 bases from V and 0 bases from J, with 14 bases between. As DNA, the CDR3 is TGTGCCGCCCCTAGGGGAAGCTCCTATAATTCACCCCTCCACTTT. Translation gives CAAPRGSSYNSPLHF.

The gene calls are TRBV7-3 and TRBJ2-1, with D possibly matching TRBD2 (5 bases). CDR1 is SGHTA and CDR2 is FQGTGA in the germline V gene. Deletions cut 3 bases from V and 0 bases from J, with 12 bases between. The CDR3 has 16 residues. The CDR3 DNA follows: TGTGCCAGCAGCTTGTCCGGGGAGAGCTCCTACAATGAGCAGTTCTTC. This encodes CASSLSGESSYNEQFF.

This chain connects TRBV6-2 or TRBV6-3 to TRBJ1-5, with D perhaps TRBD1 (5 bases). The CDR3 sequence is 16 residues long. V lost 3 bases, J lost 3 bases, and 15 bases lay in between. CDR1 is MNHEY, CDR2 SVGEGT, per germline. The DNA of the CDR3 is TGTGCCAGCAGTTATTTAACTCCCAGGGCCAATCAGCCCCAGCATTTT. Translating gives CASSYLTPRANQPQHF.

This clone was detected only once. The chain has TRBV5-4 and TRBJ2-5; 7 bases map to TRBD2. Trimming cost V 4 bases and J 5 bases; bases outside gene matches: 14. In germline, CDR1 is SGHNT, CDR2 YYREEE (reference sequence). This CDR3 contains 16 residues. The CDR3 loop is CASSAGREAIRETQYF. CDR3 nucleotide sequence: TGTGCCAGCAGCGCGGGGAGGGAGGCGATTAGGGAGACCCAGTACTTC. Variable domain in full (rest from reference TRBV5-4 and TRBJ2-5): ETGVTQSPTHLIKTRGQQVTLRCSSQSGHNTVSWYQQALGQGPQFIFQYYREEENGRGNFPPRFSGLQFPNYSSELNVNALELDDSALYLCASSAGREAIRETQYFGPGTRLLVL.

V gene TRBV7-2 combines with J gene TRBJ1-2, with 8 bases that match TRBD1. V lost 3 bases to trimming and J lost 6 bases; unmatched junction nucleotides: 15. CDR1 and CDR2 from the germline V gene are SGHTA and FQGNSA. The CDR3 sequence is 17 residues long. This CDR3 is CASSLDGTGVGADGYTF. For the CDR3, the DNA is TGTGCCAGCAGCTTGGATGGGACAGGTGTTGGGGCTGATGGCTACACCTTC.

The CDR3 protein is CASRPGAVHRTQYF. Written as DNA, the CDR3 is TGTGCCAGCAGGCCTGGCGCGGTCCATAGGACCCAGTACTTC. The gene calls are TRBV28 and TRBJ2-5; D is unresolved. The germline gives CDR1 MDHEN, CDR2 SYDVKM. V lost 6 bases to trimming and J lost 7 bases, with 18 bases between them. This CDR3 region has 14 residues.

CDR3 residues: CASSLKGSRLAGSYEQYF. CDR3 coding DNA: TGTGCCAGCAGCCTAAAGGGCTCGCGGCTAGCGGGGTCCTACGAGCAGTACTTC. The genes are TRBV7-2 and TRBJ2-7, with 9 nucleotides matching TRBD2. CDR3 length equals 18 residues. The germline gives CDR1 SGHTA, CDR2 FQGNSA. J gave up 1 base and V 5 bases, and 15 bases lay outside the gene matches. The whole variable domain, filled in from reference TRBV7-2 and TRBJ2-7, reads GAGVSQSPSNKVTEKGKDVELRCDPISGHTALYWYRQSLGQGLEFLIYFQGNSAPDKSGLPSDRFSAERTGGSVSTLTIQRTQQEDSAVYLCASSLKGSRLAGSYEQYFGPGTRLTVT.

The rearrangement joins TRBV27 to TRBJ1-1, with D unclear. Germline V gene data show CDR1 as MNHEY and CDR2 as SMNVEV (reference sequence). Trimming removed 6 bases at V and 1 base at J, with 12 bases between. The CDR3 extends over 14 amino acids. The CDR3 nucleotides read TGTGCCAGCAGCCCAAGTCGACAGAACACTGAAGCTTTCTTT. Translation: CASSPSRQNTEAFF.

The genes are TRBV4-3 and TRBJ2-1; a weak D match, TRBD2 (5 bases). The CDR3 totals 13 residues. CDR1 and CDR2 from the germline V gene are LGHNA and YSLEER. Deletions cut 3 bases from V and 9 bases from J, with 12 bases between. The CDR3 loop reads CASSQSVRGEQFF. The DNA of the CDR3 is TGCGCCAGCAGCCAGTCCGTTCGGGGTGAGCAGTTCTTC.

The rearrangement joins TRBV7-2 to TRBJ1-5; 7 bases align to TRBD1. V lost 4 bases, J lost 2 bases, and 2 bases stayed unmatched. The length of the CDR3 is 14 residues. Germline assignment: CDR1 SGHTA and CDR2 FQGNSA. CDR3 nucleotides: TGTGCCAGCAGCTCAACAGGGGGCAATCAGCCCCAGCATTTT. Translation gives CASSSTGGNQPQHF.

The rearrangement joins TRBV21-1 to TRBJ2-7; TRBD2 is taken as the D call from the table, unchecked against the DNA. TRBV21-1 is listed as a pseudogene. The CDR3 has 11 residues. CDR3 in amino acids: CAMGGSYEQYF. The CDR3 nucleotides read TGTGCCATGGGGGGCTCCTACGAGCAGTACTTC.

There are a few counts of this clone. At the DNA level, this CDR3 is encoded by other sequences in the same sample as well. This chain links TRBV5-6 with TRBJ2-5; TRBD2 matches at 11 bases. Unmatched junction bases numbered 2, after V lost 2 bases and J lost 5 bases. Germline CDR1 and CDR2: SGHDT and YYEEEE. The CDR3 loop spans 14 amino acids. Here the CDR3 DNA reads TGTGCCAGCAGCTTTTCTAGCGGGGGGGAGACCCAGTACTTC. Protein: CASSFSSGGETQYF.

This clone was counted a few times. This sequence joins TRBV7-9 and TRBJ1-1; D might be TRBD1 (5 bases). This CDR3 is built from 14 residues. The V gene's germline CDR1 is SEHNR and CDR2 FQNEAQ (reference sequence). Trimming left V 5 bases short and J 2 bases short, with 12 bases between. Written as DNA, the CDR3 is TGTGCCAGCAGCGTACAGACAGTTAACACTGAAGCTTTCTTT. Residues: CASSVQTVNTEAFF.

The J gene is TRBJ1-2, the V gene TRBV30, with TRBD1 matching over 7 bases. The germline V gene encodes CDR1 GTSNPN and CDR2 SVGIG (reference sequence). Trimming removed 2 bases from V and 4 bases from J; junction bases left unmatched: 10. The CDR3 loop spans 15 amino acids. CDR3 region: CAWSPSSTGLYGYTF. DNA for the CDR3: TGTGCCTGGAGTCCCTCATCGACAGGGCTCTATGGCTACACCTTC.

This clone has just a few counts. This chain connects TRBV4-1 to TRBJ2-3; D remains ambiguous. The V and J ends lost 3 bases and 5 bases respectively, with 18 bases between them. Germline lookup yields CDR1 MGHRA and CDR2 YSYEKL. This CDR3 is built from 16 residues. CDR3 in amino acids: CASSHSVEIPVDTQYF. The CDR3 region has the DNA TGCGCCAGCAGCCATTCCGTGGAGATTCCAGTAGATACGCAGTATTTT.

V is TRBV25-1 and J is TRBJ1-2; no reliable D call. CDR3 size: 13 residues. CDR1 MGHDK and CDR2 SYGVNS come from the germline V gene. V gave up 1 base and J gave up 8 bases, with 11 bases separating them. The CDR3 here is CASSESFEWGYTF. The CDR3 coding sequence is TGTGCCAGCAGTGAATCGTTCGAGTGGGGCTACACCTTC.